This note documents a single T cell receptor beta chain sequence. The data were taken from a study of radiotherapy plus CTLA-4 blockade in lung cancer. Sequenced by immunoSEQ multiplex PCR; TCRdb stores in-frame clones only, minus some. The repertoire holds 50,000 to 70,000 clones, with approximately 84% as singletons. Per the germline V gene, CDR1 is SGHTA and CDR2 is FQGNSA. Between the trimmed V and J ends, which lost 6 bases and 7 bases, there was a span of 9 bases. This CDR3 spans 11 amino acids. Those patients who had chemo-refractory metastatic non-small-cell lung cancer were given focal radiation along with CTLA-4 blockade through ipilimumab.

The starting material was peripheral blood, obtained from a patient treated with radiotherapy plus ipilimumab. The V and J genes are TRBV7-2 and TRBJ1-1, with D tentatively TRBD1 (5 bases). The receptor was derived from a human donor with non-small cell lung cancer whose response to radiotherapy plus ipilimumab could not be evaluated. The CDR3 is CASRVQGEAFF. CDR3 bases: TGTGCCAGCAGGGTTCAGGGTGAAGCTTTCTTT.